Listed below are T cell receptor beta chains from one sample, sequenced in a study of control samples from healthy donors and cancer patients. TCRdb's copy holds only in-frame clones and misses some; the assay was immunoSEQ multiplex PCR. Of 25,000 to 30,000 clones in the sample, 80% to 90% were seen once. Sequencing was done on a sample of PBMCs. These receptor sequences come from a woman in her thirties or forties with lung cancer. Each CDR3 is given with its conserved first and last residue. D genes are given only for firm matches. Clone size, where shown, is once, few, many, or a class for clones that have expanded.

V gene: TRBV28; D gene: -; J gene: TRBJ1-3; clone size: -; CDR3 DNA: TGTGCCAGCAGAATGGACGGTATCATCTCTGGAAACACCATATATTTT; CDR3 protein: CASRMDGIISGNTIYF
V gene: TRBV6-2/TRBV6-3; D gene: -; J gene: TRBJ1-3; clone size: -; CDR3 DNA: TGTGCCAGCAGTTACTCGGAATACTCTGGAAACACCATATATTTT; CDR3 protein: CASSYSEYSGNTIYF
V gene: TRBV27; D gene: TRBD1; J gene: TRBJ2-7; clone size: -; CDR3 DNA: TGTGCCAGCAGTTTCTCCGGGACAGGGGGGAACGAGCAGTACTTC; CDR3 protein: CASSFSGTGGNEQYF
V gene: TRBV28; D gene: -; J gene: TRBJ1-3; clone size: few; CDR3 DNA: TGTGCCAGCAGTCTTACAGGACGGCTCTCTGGAAACACCATATATTTT; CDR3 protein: CASSLTGRLSGNTIYF
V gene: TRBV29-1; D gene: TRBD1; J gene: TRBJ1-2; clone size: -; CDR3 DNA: TGCAGCGCTGGGGACAGGGGGGAAGGCTACACCTTC; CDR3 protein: CSAGDRGEGYTF
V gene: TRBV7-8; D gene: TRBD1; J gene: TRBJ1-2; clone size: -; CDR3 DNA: TGTGCCAGCAGCTTAGGGGACAGCCCTAACTATGGCTACACCTTC; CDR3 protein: CASSLGDSPNYGYTF
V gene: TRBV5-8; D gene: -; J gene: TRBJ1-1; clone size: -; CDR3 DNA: TGTGCCAGCAGCTTGAATTGGAACACTGAAGCTTTCTTT; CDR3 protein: CASSLNWNTEAFF
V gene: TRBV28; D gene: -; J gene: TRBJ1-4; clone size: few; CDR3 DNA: TGTGCCAGCAGTTCCCCGAAACGAGGAGCTTATAATGAAAAACTGTTTTTT; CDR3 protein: CASSSPKRGAYNEKLFF
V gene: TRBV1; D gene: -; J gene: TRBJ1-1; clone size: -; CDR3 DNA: TGCACCAGCAGCCAAGATCTGGCAGCTGAAGCTTTCTTT; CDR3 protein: CTSSQDLAAEAFF
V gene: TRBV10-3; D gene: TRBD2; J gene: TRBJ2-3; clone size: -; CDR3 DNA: TGTGCCATCAGCCGACTAGCGGGGGTTAGCACAGATACGCAGTATTTT; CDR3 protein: CAISRLAGVSTDTQYF